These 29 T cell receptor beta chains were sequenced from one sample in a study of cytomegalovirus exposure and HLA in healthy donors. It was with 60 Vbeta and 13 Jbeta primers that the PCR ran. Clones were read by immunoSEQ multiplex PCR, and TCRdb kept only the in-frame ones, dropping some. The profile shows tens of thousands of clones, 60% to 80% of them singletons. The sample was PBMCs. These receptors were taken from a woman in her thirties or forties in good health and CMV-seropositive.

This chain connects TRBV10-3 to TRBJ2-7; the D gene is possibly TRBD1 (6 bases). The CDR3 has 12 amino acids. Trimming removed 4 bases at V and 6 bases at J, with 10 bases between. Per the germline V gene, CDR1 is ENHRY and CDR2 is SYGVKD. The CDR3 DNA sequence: TGTGCCATCAGTGTACAGGGTTCCGAGCAGTACTTC. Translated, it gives CAISVQGSEQYF.

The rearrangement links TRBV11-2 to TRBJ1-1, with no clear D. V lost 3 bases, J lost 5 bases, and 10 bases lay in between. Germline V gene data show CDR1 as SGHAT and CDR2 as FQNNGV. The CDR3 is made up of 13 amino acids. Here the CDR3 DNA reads TGTGCCAGCAGCTTCGGGAGGGAGACTGAAGCTTTCTTT. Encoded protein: CASSFGRETEAFF.

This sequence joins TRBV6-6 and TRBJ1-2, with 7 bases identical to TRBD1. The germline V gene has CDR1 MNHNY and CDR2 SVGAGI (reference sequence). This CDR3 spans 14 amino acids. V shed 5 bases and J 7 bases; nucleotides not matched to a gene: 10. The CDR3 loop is CASSHHDRVAGYTF. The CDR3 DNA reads TGTGCCAGCAGTCACCACGACAGGGTGGCTGGCTACACCTTC.

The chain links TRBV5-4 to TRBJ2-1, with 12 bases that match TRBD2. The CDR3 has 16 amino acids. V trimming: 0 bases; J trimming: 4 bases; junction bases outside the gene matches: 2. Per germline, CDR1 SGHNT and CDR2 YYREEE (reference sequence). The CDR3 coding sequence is TGTGCCAGCAGCTTGGGACTAGCGGGGGATTACAATGAGCAGTTCTTC. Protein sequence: CASSLGLAGDYNEQFF.

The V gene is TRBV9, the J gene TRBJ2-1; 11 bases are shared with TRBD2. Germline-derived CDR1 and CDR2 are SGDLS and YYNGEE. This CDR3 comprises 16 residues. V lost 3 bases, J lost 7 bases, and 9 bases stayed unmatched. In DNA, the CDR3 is TGTGCCAGCAGCGCCAAACTAGCGGGGGTGGTAAATGAGCAGTTCTTC. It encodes CASSAKLAGVVNEQFF.

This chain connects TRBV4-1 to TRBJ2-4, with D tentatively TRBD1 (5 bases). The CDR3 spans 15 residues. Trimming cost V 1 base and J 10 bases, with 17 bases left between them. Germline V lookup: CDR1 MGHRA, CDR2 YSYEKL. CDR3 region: CASSQVSATDLIQYF. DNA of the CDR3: TGCGCCAGCAGCCAAGTTTCCGCGACAGACCTGATTCAGTACTTC.

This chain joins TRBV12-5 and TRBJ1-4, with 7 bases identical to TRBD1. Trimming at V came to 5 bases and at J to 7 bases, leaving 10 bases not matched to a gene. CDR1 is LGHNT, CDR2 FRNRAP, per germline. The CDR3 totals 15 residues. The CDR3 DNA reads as TGTGCTAGTGGTGCCCAACAGGGGAATCGTGAAAAACTGTTTTTT. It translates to CASGAQQGNREKLFF.

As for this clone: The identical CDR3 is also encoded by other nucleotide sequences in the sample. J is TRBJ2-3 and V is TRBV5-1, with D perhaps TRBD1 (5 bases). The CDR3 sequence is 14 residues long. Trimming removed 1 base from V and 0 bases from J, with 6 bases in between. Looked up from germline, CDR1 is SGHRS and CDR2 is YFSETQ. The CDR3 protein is CASSLRGSTDTQYF. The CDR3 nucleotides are TGCGCCAGCAGCTTGAGGGGTAGCACAGATACGCAGTATTTT.

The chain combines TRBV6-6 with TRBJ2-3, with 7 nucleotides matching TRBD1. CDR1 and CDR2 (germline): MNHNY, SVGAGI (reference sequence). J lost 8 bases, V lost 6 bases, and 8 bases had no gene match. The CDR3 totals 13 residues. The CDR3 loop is CASSAGGASTQYF. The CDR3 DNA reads TGTGCCAGCAGCGCAGGGGGAGCTAGTACGCAGTATTTT.

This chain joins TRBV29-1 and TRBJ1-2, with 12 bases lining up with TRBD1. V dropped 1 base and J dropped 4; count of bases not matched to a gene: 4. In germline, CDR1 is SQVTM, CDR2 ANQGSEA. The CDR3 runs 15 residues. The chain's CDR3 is CSVEVGQGAGYGYTF. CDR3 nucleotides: TGCAGCGTTGAAGTGGGACAGGGGGCGGGCTATGGCTACACCTTC.

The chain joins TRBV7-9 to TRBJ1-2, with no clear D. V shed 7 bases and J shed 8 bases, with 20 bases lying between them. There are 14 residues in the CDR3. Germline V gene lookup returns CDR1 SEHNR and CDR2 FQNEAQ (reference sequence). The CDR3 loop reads CASNSPGLEEGYTF. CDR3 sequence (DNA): TGTGCCAGCAACTCGCCCGGTCTTGAGGAGGGCTACACCTTC.

Here the CDR3 DNA reads TGTGCCAGCAGTGAGGTCTCGGGGGGGTCTAGTGAGCAGTTCTTC. Amino acid sequence: CASSEVSGGSSEQFF. The rearrangement joins TRBV6-1 to TRBJ2-1; 8 nucleotides align to TRBD2. This CDR3 spans 15 amino acids. Trimming cost V 3 bases and J 9 bases; bases outside gene matches: 10. The germline gives CDR1 MNHNS, CDR2 SASEGT.

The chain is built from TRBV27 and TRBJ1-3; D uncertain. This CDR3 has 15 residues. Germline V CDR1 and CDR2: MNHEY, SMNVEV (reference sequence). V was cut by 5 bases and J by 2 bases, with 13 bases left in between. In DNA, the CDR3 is TGTGCCAGCAGTCTGGTATTGAGGCCTGGAAACACCATATATTTT. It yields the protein CASSLVLRPGNTIYF.

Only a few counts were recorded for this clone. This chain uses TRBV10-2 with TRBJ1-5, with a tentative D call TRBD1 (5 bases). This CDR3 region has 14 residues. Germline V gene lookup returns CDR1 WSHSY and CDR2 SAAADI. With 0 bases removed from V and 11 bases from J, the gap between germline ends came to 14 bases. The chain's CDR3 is CASSESRVDRAQHF. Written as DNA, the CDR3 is TGCGCCAGCAGTGAGTCCAGGGTGGATCGGGCCCAGCATTTT.

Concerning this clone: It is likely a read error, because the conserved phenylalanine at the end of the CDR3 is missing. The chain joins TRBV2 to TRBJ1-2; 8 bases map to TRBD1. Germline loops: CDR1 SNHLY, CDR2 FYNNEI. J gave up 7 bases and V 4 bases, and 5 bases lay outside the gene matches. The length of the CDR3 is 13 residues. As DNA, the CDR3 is TGTGCCAGCAGTGTAGACAGGGGAGGTGGCTACACCTCC. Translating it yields CASSVDRGGGYTS.

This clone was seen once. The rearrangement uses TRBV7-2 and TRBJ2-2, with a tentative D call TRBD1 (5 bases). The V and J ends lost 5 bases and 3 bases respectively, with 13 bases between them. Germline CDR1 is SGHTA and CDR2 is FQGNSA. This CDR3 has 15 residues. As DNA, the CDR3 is TGTGCCAGCAGCCGATCACAGGCGTACACCGGGGAGCTGTTTTTT. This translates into CASSRSQAYTGELFF.

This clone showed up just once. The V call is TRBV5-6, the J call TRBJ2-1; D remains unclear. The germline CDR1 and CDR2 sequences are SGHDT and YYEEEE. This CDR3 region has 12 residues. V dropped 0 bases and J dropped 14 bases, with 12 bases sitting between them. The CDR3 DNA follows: TGTGCCAGCAGCTTGGAAGATTCGAGCAAGTTCTTC. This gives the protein CASSLEDSSKFF.

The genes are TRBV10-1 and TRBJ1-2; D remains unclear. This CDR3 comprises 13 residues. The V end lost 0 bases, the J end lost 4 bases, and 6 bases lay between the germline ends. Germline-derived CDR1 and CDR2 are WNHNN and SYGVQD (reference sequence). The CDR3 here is CASSESRGYGYTF. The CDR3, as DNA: TGCGCCAGCAGTGAGTCGCGGGGCTATGGCTACACCTTC.

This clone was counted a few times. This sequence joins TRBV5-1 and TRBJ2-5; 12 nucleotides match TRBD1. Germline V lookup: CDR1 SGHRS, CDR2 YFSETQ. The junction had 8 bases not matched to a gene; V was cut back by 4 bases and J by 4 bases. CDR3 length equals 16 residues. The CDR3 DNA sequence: TGCGCCAGCAGCGCCACCGGGACAGGGGGCTTAGAGACCCAGTACTTC. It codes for CASSATGTGGLETQYF.

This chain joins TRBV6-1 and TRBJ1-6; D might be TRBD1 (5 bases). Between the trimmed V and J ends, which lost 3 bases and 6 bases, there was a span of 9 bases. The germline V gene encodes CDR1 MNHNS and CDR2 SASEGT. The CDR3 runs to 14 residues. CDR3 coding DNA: TGTGCCAGCAGTGACAGGGTCGGTAATTCACCCCTCCACTTT. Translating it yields CASSDRVGNSPLHF.

The CDR3 DNA follows: TGCAGTGGAACGGGGAGCACTGAAGCTTTCTTT. It encodes CSGTGSTEAFF. V usage is TRBV20-1 and J usage is TRBJ1-1; no clear D gene. The CDR3 has 11 amino acids. Trimming removed 7 bases from V and 4 bases from J, with 10 bases in between. CDR1 DFQATT and CDR2 SNEGSKA come from the germline V gene (reference sequence).

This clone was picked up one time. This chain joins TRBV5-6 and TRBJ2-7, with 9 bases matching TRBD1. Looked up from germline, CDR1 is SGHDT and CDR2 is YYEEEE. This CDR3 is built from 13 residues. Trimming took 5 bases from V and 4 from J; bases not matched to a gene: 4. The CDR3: CASSTDRGYEQYF. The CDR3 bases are TGTGCCAGCAGTACCGACAGGGGGTACGAGCAGTACTTC.

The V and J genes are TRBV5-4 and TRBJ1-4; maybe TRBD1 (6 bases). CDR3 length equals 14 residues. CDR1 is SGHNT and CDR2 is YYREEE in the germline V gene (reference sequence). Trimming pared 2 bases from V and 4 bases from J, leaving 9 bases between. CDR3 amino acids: CASSLQGFNEKLFF. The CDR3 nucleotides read TGTGCCAGCAGCTTACAGGGTTTTAATGAAAAACTGTTTTTT. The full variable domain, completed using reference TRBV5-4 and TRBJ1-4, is ETGVTQSPTHLIKTRGQQVTLRCSSQSGHNTVSWYQQALGQGPQFIFQYYREEENGRGNFPPRFSGLQFPNYSSELNVNALELDDSALYLCASSLQGFNEKLFFGSGTQLSVL.

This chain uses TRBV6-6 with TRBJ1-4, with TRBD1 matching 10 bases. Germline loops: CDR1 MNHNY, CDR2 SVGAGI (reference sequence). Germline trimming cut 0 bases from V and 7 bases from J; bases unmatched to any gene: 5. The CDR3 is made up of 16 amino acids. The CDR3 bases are TGTGCCAGCAGTTACTCTGGAAGGGACAGGGGTGAAAAACTGTTTTTT. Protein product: CASSYSGRDRGEKLFF.

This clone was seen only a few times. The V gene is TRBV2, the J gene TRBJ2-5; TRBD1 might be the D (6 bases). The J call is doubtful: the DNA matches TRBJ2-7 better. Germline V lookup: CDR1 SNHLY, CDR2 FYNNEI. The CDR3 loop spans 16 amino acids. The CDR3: CASSPSKGDTSYEQYF. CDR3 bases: TGTGCCAGCAGTCCTTCAAAGGGGGACACCTCCTACGAGCAGTACTTC.

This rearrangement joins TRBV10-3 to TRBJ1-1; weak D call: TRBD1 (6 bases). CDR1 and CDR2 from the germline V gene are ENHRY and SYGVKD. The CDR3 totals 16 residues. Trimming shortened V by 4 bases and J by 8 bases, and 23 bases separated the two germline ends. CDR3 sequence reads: CAISVGGAREGTEAFF. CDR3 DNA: TGTGCCATCAGTGTAGGGGGGGCCAGGGAGGGGACGGAAGCTTTCTTT.

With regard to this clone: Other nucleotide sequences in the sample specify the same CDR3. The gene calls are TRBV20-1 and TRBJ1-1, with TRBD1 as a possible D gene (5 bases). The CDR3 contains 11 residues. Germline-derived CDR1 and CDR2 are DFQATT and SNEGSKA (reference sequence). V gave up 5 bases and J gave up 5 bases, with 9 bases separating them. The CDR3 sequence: CSAPRGTEAFF. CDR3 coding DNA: TGCAGTGCTCCCCGGGGGACTGAAGCTTTCTTT.

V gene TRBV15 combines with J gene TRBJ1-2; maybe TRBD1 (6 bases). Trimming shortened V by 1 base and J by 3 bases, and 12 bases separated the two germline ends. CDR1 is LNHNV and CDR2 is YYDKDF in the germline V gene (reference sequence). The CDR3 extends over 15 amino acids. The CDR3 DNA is TGTGCCACCAGCAGAGCCCTCTGGACAGACTATGGCTACACCTTC. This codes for CATSRALWTDYGYTF.

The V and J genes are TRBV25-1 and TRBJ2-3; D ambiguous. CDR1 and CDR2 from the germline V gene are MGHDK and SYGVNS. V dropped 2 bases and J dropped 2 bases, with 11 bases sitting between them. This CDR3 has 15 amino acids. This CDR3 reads CASSERVPFTDTQYF. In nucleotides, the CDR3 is TGTGCCAGCAGTGAACGGGTTCCCTTCACAGATACGCAGTATTTT. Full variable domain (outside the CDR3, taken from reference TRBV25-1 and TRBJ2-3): EADIYQTPRYLVIGTGKKITLECSQTMGHDKMYWYQQDPGMELHLIHYSYGVNSTEKGDLSSESTVSRIRTEHFPLTLESARPSHTSQYLCASSERVPFTDTQYFGPGTRLTVL.